This is a list of T cell receptor beta chains from one sample in a study of blood T cell repertoires in COVID-19. Clones were sequenced by immunoSEQ multiplex PCR, and TCRdb holds only the in-frame ones, with some missing. The table lists approximately 250,000 clones, roughly 86% of them singletons. The sequencing input was peripheral blood. These receptors all come from a man aged 35 to 55 with active or convalescent COVID-19. Both conserved end residues are part of each CDR3. The D gene is left open where the match is weak. Where a row states a size, it is once, few, many or the class of an expanded clone; other rows omit it.

TRBD1 | - | TRBJ1-1 | TRBV7-9 | 16 | CASSYRPGQGNTEAFF | TGTGCCAGCAGCTATCGTCCGGGACAGGGTAACACTGAAGCTTTCTTT
- | - | TRBJ1-1 | TRBV28 | 15 | CASSLPPRGDTEAFF | TGTGCCAGCAGTTTGCCCCCCCGGGGGGACACTGAAGCTTTCTTT
TRBD1 | - | TRBJ1-1 | TRBV5-1 | 16 | CASSSLTGRKNTEAFF | TGCGCCAGCAGCAGTCTGACAGGGCGTAAGAACACTGAAGCTTTCTTT
- | - | TRBJ2-5 | TRBV27 | 14 | CASRGRTKQETQYF | TGTGCCAGCAGGGGGCGGACCAAACAAGAGACCCAGTACTTC
- | - | TRBJ1-4 | TRBV24-1 | 15 | CATSDPREGGEKLFF | TGTGCCACCAGTGATCCCCGTGAGGGGGGGGAAAAACTGTTTTTT
- | - | TRBJ1-1 | TRBV5-1 | 13 | CASSLKSETEAFF | TGCGCCAGCAGCTTGAAGTCGGAGACTGAAGCTTTCTTT
TRBD1 | - | TRBJ1-4 | TRBV18 | 15 | CASSGRDRQNEKLFF | TGTGCCAGCTCAGGCCGGGACAGACAAAATGAAAAACTGTTTTTT
- | - | TRBJ2-2 | TRBV4-1 | 19 | CASSQDRVGPGHNTGELFF | TGCGCCAGCAGCCAAGATCGGGTGGGCCCGGGACACAACACCGGGGAGCTGTTTTTT
- | - | TRBJ2-3 | TRBV6-4 | 16 | CASSDSNQGAGDTQYF | TGTGCCAGCAGTGACTCGAATCAAGGGGCAGGAGATACGCAGTATTTT
- | - | TRBJ2-3 | TRBV19 | 14 | CASTDRSRHNTQYF | TGTGCCAGTACCGACAGGTCTCGTCACAATACGCAGTATTTT
- | - | TRBJ2-5 | TRBV3-1/TRBV3-2 | 15 | CASSPFPTREETQYF | TGTGCCAGCAGCCCCTTCCCGACTAGGGAGGAGACCCAGTACTTC
TRBD1 | - | TRBJ2-7 | TRBV9 | 16 | CASSLSRDRGSYEQYF | TGTGCCAGCAGCCTGTCCCGGGACAGGGGTTCCTACGAGCAGTACTTC
- | - | TRBJ1-1 | TRBV6-5 | 14 | CASTYRDTNTEAFF | TGTGCCAGCACCTACAGGGATACGAACACTGAAGCTTTCTTT
- | once | TRBJ2-1 | TRBV11-2 | 15 | CASSLDGSSYNEQFF | TGTGCCAGCAGCTTAGATGGTAGCTCTTACAATGAGCAGTTCTTC
TRBD1 | once | TRBJ1-6 | TRBV27 | 16 | CASSPATGKGESPLHF | TGTGCCAGCAGTCCCGCGACAGGGAAGGGAGAGTCACCCCTCCACTTT
TRBD1 | - | TRBJ2-2 | TRBV5-4 | 15 | CASSLFDRGTGELFF | TGTGCCAGCAGCTTGTTTGACAGGGGCACCGGGGAGCTGTTTTTT